This section outlines one TCR beta chain sequence together with its context. The data are from a study of blood T cell repertoires in COVID-19. Study-level background: PBMCs, B-cell-depleted T cells, or T cells were the source of the cDNA or gDNA that made up the material.

Repertoires were generated with immunoSEQ multiplex PCR, while TCRdb's copy carries only in-frame clones and drops some. This sample has 210,000 or so clones; around 81% occur once, and the top ten carry 8% to 9%. Germline V gene data show CDR1 as LNHDA and CDR2 as SQIVND (reference sequence). V lost 2 bases and J lost 8, with 15 bases in between. This CDR3 spans 15 amino acids. The sample was PBMCs or T cells enriched from blood (not recorded which). The clonotype comes from a woman aged 50 to 65 with acute COVID-19. The rearrangement joins TRBV19 to TRBJ1-4; D is ambiguous. Written as DNA, the CDR3 is TGTGCCAGTAGTATAACGGCGGACTGGTGGGAAAAACTGTTTTTT. Translating it yields CASSITADWWEKLFF.